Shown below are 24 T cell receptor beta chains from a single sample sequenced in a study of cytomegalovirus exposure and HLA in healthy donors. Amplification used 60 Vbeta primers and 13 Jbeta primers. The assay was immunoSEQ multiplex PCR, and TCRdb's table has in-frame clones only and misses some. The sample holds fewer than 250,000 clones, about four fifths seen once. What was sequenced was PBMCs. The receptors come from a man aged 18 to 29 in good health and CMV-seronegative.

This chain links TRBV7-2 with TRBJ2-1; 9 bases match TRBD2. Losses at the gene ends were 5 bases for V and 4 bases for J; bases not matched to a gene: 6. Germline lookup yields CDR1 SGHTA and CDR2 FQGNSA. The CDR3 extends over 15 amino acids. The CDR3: CASSPQRGAYNEQFF. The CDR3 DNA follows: TGTGCCAGCAGCCCACAGCGGGGGGCATACAATGAGCAGTTCTTC. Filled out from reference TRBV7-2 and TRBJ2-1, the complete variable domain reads GAGVSQSPSNKVTEKGKDVELRCDPISGHTALYWYRQSLGQGLEFLIYFQGNSAPDKSGLPSDRFSAERTGGSVSTLTIQRTQQEDSAVYLCASSPQRGAYNEQFFGPGTRLTVL.

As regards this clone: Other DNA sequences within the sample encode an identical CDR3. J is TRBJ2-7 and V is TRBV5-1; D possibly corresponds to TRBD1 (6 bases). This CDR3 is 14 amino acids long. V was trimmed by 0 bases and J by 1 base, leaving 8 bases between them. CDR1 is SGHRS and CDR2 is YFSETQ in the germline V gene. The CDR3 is CASSLEGHSYEQYF. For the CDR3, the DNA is TGCGCCAGCAGCTTGGAGGGACATTCCTACGAGCAGTACTTC.

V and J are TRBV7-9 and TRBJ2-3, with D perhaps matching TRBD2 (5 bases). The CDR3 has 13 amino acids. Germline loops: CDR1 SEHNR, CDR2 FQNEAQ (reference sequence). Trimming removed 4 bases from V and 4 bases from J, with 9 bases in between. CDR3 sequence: CASSWRRPDTQYF. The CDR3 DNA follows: TGTGCCAGCAGCTGGAGGAGGCCAGATACGCAGTATTTT.

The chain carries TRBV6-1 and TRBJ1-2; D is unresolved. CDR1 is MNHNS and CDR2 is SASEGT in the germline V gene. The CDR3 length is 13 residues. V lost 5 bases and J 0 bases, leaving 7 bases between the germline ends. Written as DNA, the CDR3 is TGTGCCAGCAGTCCACAGCCTAACTATGGCTACACCTTC. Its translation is CASSPQPNYGYTF.

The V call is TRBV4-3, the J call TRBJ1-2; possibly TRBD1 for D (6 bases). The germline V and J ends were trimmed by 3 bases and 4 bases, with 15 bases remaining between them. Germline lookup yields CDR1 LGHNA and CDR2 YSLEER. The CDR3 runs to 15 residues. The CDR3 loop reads CASSHRDRPSYGYTF. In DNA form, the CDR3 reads TGCGCCAGCAGCCACCGAGACAGGCCCTCCTATGGCTACACCTTC.

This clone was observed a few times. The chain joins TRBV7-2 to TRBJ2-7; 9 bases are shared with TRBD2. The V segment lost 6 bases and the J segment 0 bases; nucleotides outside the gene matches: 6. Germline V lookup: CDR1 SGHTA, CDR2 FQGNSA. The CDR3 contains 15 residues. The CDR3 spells CASRLSGGRSYEQYF. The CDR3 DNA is TGTGCCAGCAGGCTTAGCGGGGGTCGCTCCTACGAGCAGTACTTC.

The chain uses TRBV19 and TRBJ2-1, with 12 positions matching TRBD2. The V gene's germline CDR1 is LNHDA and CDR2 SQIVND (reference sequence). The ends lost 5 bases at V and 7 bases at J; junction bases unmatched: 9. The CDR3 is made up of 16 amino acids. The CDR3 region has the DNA TGTGCCAGTAGTCCCCTACTAGCGGGAGGTAAGAATGAGCAGTTCTTC. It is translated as CASSPLLAGGKNEQFF.

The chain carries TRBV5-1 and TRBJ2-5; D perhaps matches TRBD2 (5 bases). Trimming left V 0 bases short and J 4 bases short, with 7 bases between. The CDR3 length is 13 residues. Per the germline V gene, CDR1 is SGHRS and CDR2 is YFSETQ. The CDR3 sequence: CASSLAGSETQYF. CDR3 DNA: TGCGCCAGCAGCTTGGCGGGATCAGAGACCCAGTACTTC.

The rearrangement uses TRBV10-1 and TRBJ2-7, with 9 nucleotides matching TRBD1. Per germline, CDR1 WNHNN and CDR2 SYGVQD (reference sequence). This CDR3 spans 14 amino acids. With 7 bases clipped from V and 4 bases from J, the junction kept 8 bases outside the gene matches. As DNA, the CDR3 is TGCGCCAGCAAGCGAGGACAGGGGCCTTACGAGCAGTACTTC. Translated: CASKRGQGPYEQYF.

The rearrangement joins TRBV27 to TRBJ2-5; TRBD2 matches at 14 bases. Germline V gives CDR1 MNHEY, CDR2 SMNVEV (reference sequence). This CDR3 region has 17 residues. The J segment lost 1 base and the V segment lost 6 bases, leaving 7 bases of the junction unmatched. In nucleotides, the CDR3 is TGTGCCAGCAGCTTGGGACTAGCGGGAGCGTCCCAAGAGACCCAGTACTTC. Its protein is CASSLGLAGASQETQYF.

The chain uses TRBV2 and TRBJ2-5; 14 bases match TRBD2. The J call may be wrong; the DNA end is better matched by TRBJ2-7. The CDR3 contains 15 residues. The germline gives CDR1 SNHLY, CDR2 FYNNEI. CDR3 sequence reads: CASSTGTSGSPEQYF. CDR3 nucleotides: TGTGCCAGCAGTACCGGGACTAGCGGGAGTCCCGAGCAGTACTTC.

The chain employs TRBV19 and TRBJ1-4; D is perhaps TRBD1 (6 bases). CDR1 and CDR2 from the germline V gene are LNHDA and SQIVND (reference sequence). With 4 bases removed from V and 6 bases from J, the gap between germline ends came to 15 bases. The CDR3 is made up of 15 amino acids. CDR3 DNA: TGTGCCAGTAGTAACGACAGGATGGGTGATGAAAAACTGTTTTTT. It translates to CASSNDRMGDEKLFF.

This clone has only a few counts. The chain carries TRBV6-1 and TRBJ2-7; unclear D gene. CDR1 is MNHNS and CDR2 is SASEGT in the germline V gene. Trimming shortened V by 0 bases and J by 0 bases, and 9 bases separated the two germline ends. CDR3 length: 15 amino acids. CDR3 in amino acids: CASSEAVTNSYEQYF. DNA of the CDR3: TGTGCCAGCAGTGAAGCGGTCACAAACTCCTACGAGCAGTACTTC.

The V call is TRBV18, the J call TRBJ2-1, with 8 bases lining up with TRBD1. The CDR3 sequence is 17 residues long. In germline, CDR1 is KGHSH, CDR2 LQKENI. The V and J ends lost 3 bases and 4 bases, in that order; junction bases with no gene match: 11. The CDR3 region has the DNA TGTGCCAGCTCACCTCGCCCGGGACAGGAAAATTACAATGAGCAGTTCTTC. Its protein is CASSPRPGQENYNEQFF.

CDR3 bases: TGCGCCAGCAGTGAGCTCCCGGACAGGACTACCTACGAGCAGTACTTC. Its translation: CASSELPDRTTYEQYF. The chain joins TRBV10-1 to TRBJ2-7, with a tentative D call TRBD1 (7 bases). Germline V gene data show CDR1 as WNHNN and CDR2 as SYGVQD (reference sequence). There are 16 residues in the CDR3. The germline V and J ends were trimmed by 2 bases and 2 bases, with 16 bases remaining between them.

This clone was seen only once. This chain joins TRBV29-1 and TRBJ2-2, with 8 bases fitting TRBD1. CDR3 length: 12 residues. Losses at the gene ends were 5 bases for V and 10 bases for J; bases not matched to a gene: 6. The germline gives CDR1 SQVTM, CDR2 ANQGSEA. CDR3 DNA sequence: TGCAGCGTTAACCAGGGGGCGGCGGAGCTGTTTTTT. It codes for CSVNQGAAELFF.

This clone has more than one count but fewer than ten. CDR3 protein: CASSIKTGGQNQPQHF. The DNA of the CDR3 is TGTGCCAGTAGTATTAAAACGGGCGGACAGAATCAGCCCCAGCATTTT. The V gene is TRBV19, the J gene TRBJ1-5, with a tentative D call TRBD1 (6 bases). Trimming shortened V by 3 bases and J by 4 bases, and 16 bases separated the two germline ends. Germline V gives CDR1 LNHDA, CDR2 SQIVND (reference sequence). This CDR3 has 16 residues.

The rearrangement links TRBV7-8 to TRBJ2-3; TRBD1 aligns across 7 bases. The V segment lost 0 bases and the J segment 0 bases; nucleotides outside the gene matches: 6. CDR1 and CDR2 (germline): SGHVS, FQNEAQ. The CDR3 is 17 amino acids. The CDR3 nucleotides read TGTGCCAGCAGCTTAGCCTTCGGACAGGCTAGCACAGATACGCAGTATTTT. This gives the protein CASSLAFGQASTDTQYF.

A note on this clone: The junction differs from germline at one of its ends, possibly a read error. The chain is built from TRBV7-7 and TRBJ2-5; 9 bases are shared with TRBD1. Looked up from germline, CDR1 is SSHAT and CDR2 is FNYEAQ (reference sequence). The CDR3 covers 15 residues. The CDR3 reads CASSSLTGGVETQYF. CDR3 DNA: TGTGCTAGCAGCTCGTTGACAGGGGGAGTGGAGACCCAGTACTTC.

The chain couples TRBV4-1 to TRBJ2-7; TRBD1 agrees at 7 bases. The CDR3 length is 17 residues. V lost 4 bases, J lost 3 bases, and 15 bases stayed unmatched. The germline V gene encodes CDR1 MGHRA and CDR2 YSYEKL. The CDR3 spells CASSPAGDREYRYEQYF. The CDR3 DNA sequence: TGCGCCAGCAGCCCCGCAGGTGACAGGGAGTATCGCTACGAGCAGTACTTC.

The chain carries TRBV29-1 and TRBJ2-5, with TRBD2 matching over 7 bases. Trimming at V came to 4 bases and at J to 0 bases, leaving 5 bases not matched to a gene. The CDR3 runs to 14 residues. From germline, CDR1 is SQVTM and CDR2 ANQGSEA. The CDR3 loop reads CSVGGRGDQETQYF. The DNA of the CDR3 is TGCAGCGTTGGGGGACGGGGGGACCAAGAGACCCAGTACTTC.

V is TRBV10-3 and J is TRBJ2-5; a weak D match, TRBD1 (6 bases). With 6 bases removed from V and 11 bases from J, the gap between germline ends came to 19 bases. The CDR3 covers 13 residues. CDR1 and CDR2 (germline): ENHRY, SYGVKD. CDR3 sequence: CAIRETIGGEQYF. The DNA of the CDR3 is TGTGCCATCAGGGAAACTATAGGGGGAGAGCAGTACTTC.

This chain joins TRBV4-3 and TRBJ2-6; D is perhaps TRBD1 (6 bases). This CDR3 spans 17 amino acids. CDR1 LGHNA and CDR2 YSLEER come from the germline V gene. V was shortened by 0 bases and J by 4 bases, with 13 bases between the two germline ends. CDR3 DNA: TGCGCCAGCAGCCAAGACCGCACAGGGACCGGGGCCAACGTCCTGACTTTC. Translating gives CASSQDRTGTGANVLTF.

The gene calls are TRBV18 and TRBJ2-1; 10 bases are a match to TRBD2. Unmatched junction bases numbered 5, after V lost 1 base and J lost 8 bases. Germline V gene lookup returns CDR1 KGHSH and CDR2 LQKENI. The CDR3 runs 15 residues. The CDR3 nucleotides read TGTGCCAGCTCACCACAAGCGGGGGGGTTAGATGAGCAGTTCTTC. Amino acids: CASSPQAGGLDEQFF.